These 3 T cell receptor beta chains share one sample of origin, sequenced in a study of T cell repertoires in ileal Crohn's disease. The sample's time point: neoterminal ileum biopsy at postoperative endoscopy, about 6 months after surgery. Generated by immunoSEQ multiplex PCR, the TCRdb table keeps only in-frame clones and is missing some. The sample consists of some 9,200 clones, 79% of them appearing once. Specimen: ileal tissue. The receptors derive from an adult with Crohn's disease.

V and J are TRBV5-1 and TRBJ2-2, with 7 bases fitting TRBD2. J was trimmed by 6 bases and V by 2 bases; bases with no gene match: 7. The CDR3 totals 15 residues. Germline V CDR1 and CDR2: SGHRS, YFSETQ. The CDR3 DNA is TGCGCCAGCAGCTTCGGACCGGGGAGGGCCGGGGAGCTGTTTTTT. As protein: CASSFGPGRAGELFF.

The chain is built from TRBV6-6 and TRBJ2-1; D is unresolved. CDR3 length: 11 amino acids. From germline, CDR1 is MNHNY and CDR2 SVGAGI (reference sequence). Trimming removed 4 bases from V and 6 bases from J, with 4 bases in between. CDR3 sequence: CASSWLNEQFF. In DNA form, the CDR3 reads TGTGCCAGCAGTTGGCTCAATGAGCAGTTCTTC.

The chain employs TRBV5-1 and TRBJ1-6; 7 nucleotides align to TRBD1. The length of the CDR3 is 14 residues. CDR1 SGHRS and CDR2 YFSETQ come from the germline V gene. V lost 4 bases to trimming and J lost 7 bases; unmatched junction nucleotides: 5. CDR3 amino acids: CASSIIGGNSPLHF. The CDR3 DNA reads as TGCGCCAGCAGCATCATAGGGGGCAATTCACCCCTCCACTTT. Using reference TRBV5-1 and TRBJ1-6 for the parts outside the CDR3, the full variable domain is KAGVTQTPRYLIKTRGQQVTLSCSPISGHRSVSWYQQTPGQGLQFLFEYFSETQRNKGNFPGRFSGRQFSNSRSEMNVSTLELGDSALYLCASSIIGGNSPLHFGNGTRLTVT.